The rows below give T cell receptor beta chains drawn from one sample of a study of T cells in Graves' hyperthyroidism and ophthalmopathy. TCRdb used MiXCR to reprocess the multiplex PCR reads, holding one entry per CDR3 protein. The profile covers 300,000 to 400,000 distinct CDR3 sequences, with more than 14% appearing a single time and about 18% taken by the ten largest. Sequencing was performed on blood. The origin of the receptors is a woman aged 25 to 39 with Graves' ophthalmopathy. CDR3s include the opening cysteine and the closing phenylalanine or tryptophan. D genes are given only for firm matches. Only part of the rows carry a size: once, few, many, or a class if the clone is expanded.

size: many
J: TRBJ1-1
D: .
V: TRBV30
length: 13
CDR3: CAWSHPGNTEAFF
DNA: TGTGCCTGGAGTCACCCAGGGAACACTGAAGCTTTCTTT

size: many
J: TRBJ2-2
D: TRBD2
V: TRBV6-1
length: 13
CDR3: CASVLAATGELFF
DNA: TGTGCCAGTGTGCTAGCGGCCACCGGGGAGCTGTTTTTT

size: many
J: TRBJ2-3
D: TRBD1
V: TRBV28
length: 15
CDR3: CASTPGDRGADTQYF
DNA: TGTGCCAGCACTCCTGGGGACAGGGGCGCAGATACGCAGTATTTT

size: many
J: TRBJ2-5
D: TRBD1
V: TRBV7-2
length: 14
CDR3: CASSSEGAPETQYF
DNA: TGTGCCAGCAGCTCCGAGGGGGCGCCGGAGACCCAGTACTTC

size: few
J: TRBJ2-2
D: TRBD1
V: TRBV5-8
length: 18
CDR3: CASSSTGTGGAGTGELFF
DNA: TGTGCCAGCAGCTCCACCGGGACAGGGGGCGCTGGCACCGGGGAGCTGTTTTTT

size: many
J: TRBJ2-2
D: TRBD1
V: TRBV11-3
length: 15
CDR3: CASSPSGTGTGELFF
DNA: TGTGCCAGCAGCCCTTCCGGGACAGGGACCGGGGAGCTGTTTTTT

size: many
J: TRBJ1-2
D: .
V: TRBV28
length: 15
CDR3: CASSSGTAIDYGYTF
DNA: TGTGCCAGCAGTTCGGGGACGGCTATCGACTATGGCTACACCTTC

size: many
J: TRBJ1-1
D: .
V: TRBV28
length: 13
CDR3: CASNPQMNTEAFF
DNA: TGTGCCAGCAACCCTCAGATGAACACTGAAGCTTTCTTT

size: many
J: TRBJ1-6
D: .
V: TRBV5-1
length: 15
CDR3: CASSLASSYNSPLHF
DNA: TGCGCCAGCAGCTTGGCCAGCTCCTATAATTCACCCCTCCACTTT

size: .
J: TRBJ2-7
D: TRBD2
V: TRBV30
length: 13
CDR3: CAWIAGGPYEQYF
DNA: TGTGCCTGGATTGCGGGGGGGCCTTACGAGCAGTACTTC

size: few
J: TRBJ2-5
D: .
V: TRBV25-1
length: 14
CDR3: CASSFFDRPETQYF
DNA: TGTGCCAGCAGTTTTTTTGACAGGCCAGAGACCCAGTACTTC

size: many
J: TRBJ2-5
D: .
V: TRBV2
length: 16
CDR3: CASSAMWGALRETQYF
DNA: TGTGCCAGCAGTGCGATGTGGGGGGCTCTCCGAGAGACCCAGTACTTC

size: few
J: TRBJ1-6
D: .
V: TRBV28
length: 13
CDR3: CASSVQNGSPLHF
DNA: TGTGCCAGCAGTGTACAAAATGGGTCACCCCTCCACTTT

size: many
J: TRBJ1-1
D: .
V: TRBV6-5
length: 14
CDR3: CASSYSGRNTEAFF
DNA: TGTGCCAGCAGTTACTCAGGGAGGAACACTGAAGCTTTCTTT

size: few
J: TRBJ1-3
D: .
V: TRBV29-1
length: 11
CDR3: CSVAGGNTIYF
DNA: TGCAGCGTTGCTGGGGGAAACACCATATATTTT

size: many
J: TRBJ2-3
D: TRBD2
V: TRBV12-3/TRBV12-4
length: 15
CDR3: CASRSTSGGRFTQYF
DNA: TGTGCCAGCAGGTCGACTAGCGGGGGAAGGTTTACGCAGTATTTT

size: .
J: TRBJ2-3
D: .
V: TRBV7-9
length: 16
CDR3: CASSLHSAQATDTQYF
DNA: TGTGCCAGCAGCTTACACAGCGCGCAGGCCACAGATACGCAGTATTTT

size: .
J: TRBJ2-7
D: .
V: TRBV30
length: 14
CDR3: CACLVQGTLYEQYF
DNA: TGTGCCTGCCTTGTTCAGGGGACCCTCTACGAGCAGTACTTC

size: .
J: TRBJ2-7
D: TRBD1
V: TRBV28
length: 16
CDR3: CASSILTGTGAYEQYF
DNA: TGTGCCAGCAGTATACTGACCGGGACAGGGGCCTACGAGCAGTACTTC

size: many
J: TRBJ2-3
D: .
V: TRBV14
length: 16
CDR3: CASSLTLGRTTDTQYF
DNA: TGTGCCAGCAGCCTCACGCTGGGACGGACCACAGATACGCAGTATTTT

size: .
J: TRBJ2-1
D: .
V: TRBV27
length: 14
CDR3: CASSSGWTANEQFF
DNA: TGTGCCAGCAGTTCTGGGTGGACTGCTAATGAGCAGTTCTTC

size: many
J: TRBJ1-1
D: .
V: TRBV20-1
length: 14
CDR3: CSAREGVVNTEAFF
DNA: TGCAGTGCCAGGGAGGGGGTCGTCAACACTGAAGCTTTCTTT

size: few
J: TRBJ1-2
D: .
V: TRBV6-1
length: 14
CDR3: CASGLGAANYGYTF
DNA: TGTGCCAGCGGCCTGGGGGCAGCTAACTATGGCTACACCTTC

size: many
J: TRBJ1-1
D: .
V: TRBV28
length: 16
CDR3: CASSLDEGSASPEAFF
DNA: TGTGCCAGCAGTTTAGATGAGGGGTCCGCGAGCCCTGAAGCTTTCTTT

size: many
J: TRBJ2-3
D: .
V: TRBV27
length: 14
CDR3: CASSLSLRPNTQYF
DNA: TGTGCCAGCAGTTTATCGTTACGCCCCAATACGCAGTATTTT

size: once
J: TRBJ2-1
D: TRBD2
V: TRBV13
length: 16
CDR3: CASSGMTSGGANEQFF
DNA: TGTGCCAGCAGCGGGATGACTAGCGGGGGGGCTAATGAGCAGTTCTTC

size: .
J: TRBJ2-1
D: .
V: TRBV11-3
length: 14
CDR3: CASSLRQKINEQFF
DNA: TGTGCCAGCAGCCTACGACAGAAGATCAATGAGCAGTTCTTC

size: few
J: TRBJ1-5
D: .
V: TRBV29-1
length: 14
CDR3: CSVDGGVGNQPQHF
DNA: TGCAGCGTTGATGGAGGGGTTGGCAATCAGCCCCAGCATTTT

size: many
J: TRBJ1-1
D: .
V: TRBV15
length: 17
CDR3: CATSRVSEQWGNTEAFF
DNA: TGTGCCACCAGCAGAGTCAGCGAACAATGGGGGAACACTGAAGCTTTCTTT